These T cell receptor beta chains were read from a single sample in a study of blood T cell repertoires in COVID-19. Clones were read by immunoSEQ multiplex PCR, and TCRdb kept only the in-frame ones, dropping some. This table holds almost 400,000 clones, 85% to 90% found once. Sample: PBMCs or T cells enriched from blood (not recorded which). All receptors derive from a woman aged 25 to 39 who had recovered from COVID-19. CDR3s include the opening cysteine and the closing phenylalanine or tryptophan. Fields, in order: J gene, V gene, clone size, D gene, CDR3 protein, CDR3 DNA. The D gene is left open where the match is weak. Size values are once, few and many counts, or a class for expanded clones, and some rows have none.

J: TRBJ1-4
V: TRBV6-5
size: .
D: TRBD1
CDR3: CASSLGQGRKLFF
DNA: TGTGCCAGCAGTCTCGGACAGGGTCGAAAACTGTTTTTT

J: TRBJ1-1
V: TRBV11-2
size: .
D: .
CDR3: CASSPTGNTEAFF
DNA: TGTGCCAGCAGCCCTACAGGGAACACTGAAGCTTTCTTT

J: TRBJ1-2
V: TRBV6-5
size: .
D: .
CDR3: CASRRASLRGYTF
DNA: TGTGCCAGCCGCAGGGCGTCTCTTAGGGGCTACACCTTC

J: TRBJ2-2
V: TRBV5-1
size: .
D: TRBD2
CDR3: CASRASGSRAGELFF
DNA: TGCGCCAGCAGGGCTAGCGGGAGTCGGGCCGGGGAGCTGTTTTTT

J: TRBJ1-2
V: TRBV7-9
size: .
D: .
CDR3: CASSFEAGNGYTF
DNA: TGTGCCAGCAGCTTTGAGGCGGGTAATGGCTACACCTTC

J: TRBJ2-3
V: TRBV19
size: .
D: TRBD2
CDR3: CASRYRGLAGGSSTDTQYF
DNA: TGTGCCAGTCGCTACCGGGGACTAGCGGGAGGGTCTAGCACAGATACGCAGTATTTT

J: TRBJ1-1
V: TRBV19
size: .
D: TRBD1
CDR3: CASSGDSLGHTEAFF
DNA: TGTGCCAGTAGCGGGGACAGCTTGGGGCACACTGAAGCTTTCTTT

J: TRBJ2-7
V: TRBV5-1
size: .
D: .
CDR3: CASSLAAGPTYEQYF
DNA: TGCGCCAGCAGCTTGGCCGCGGGCCCCACCTACGAGCAGTACTTC

J: TRBJ2-5
V: TRBV5-6
size: .
D: TRBD2
CDR3: CASSFPSGSGEETQYF
DNA: TGTGCCAGCAGCTTCCCTAGCGGGAGTGGCGAAGAGACCCAGTACTTC

J: TRBJ1-1
V: TRBV19
size: .
D: .
CDR3: CASSNPDRNTEAFF
DNA: TGTGCCAGTAGTAACCCTGACAGGAACACTGAAGCTTTCTTT

J: TRBJ2-5
V: TRBV7-9
size: .
D: TRBD2
CDR3: CASSKRLAPETQYF
DNA: TGTGCCAGCAGCAAGAGACTAGCGCCAGAGACCCAGTACTTC

J: TRBJ1-4
V: TRBV10-2
size: .
D: TRBD1
CDR3: CASMGNLGQGAEKLFF
DNA: TGCGCCAGCATGGGAAATTTAGGACAGGGGGCAGAAAAACTGTTTTTT

J: TRBJ1-3
V: TRBV18
size: once
D: .
CDR3: CASSPRPGKHSGNTIYF
DNA: TGTGCCAGCTCACCACGTCCAGGGAAGCACTCTGGAAACACCATATATTTT

J: TRBJ1-5
V: TRBV12-3/TRBV12-4
size: .
D: TRBD1
CDR3: CASSGTVNWPQHF
DNA: TGTGCCAGCAGTGGGACAGTCAATTGGCCCCAGCATTTT

J: TRBJ2-5
V: TRBV5-1
size: .
D: .
CDR3: CASSQGLGATQYF
DNA: TGCGCCAGCAGCCAGGGACTGGGAGCGACCCAGTACTTC

J: TRBJ1-2
V: TRBV7-3
size: .
D: .
CDR3: CASSTARGDGYTF
DNA: TGTGCCAGCAGCACCGCCAGGGGTGATGGCTACACCTTC

J: TRBJ2-2
V: TRBV7-2
size: once
D: .
CDR3: CASSLVLLWGLTNTGELFF
DNA: TGTGCCAGCAGCTTAGTTTTACTTTGGGGACTCACGAACACCGGGGAGCTGTTTTTT

J: TRBJ2-4
V: TRBV3-1/TRBV3-2
size: .
D: TRBD2
CDR3: CASSQARGGPWNIQYF
DNA: TGTGCCAGCAGCCAAGCGCGCGGGGGGCCATGGAACATTCAGTACTTC

J: TRBJ2-7
V: TRBV12-3/TRBV12-4
size: once
D: .
CDR3: CASSPSYEQYF
DNA: TGTGCCAGCAGTCCTTCCTACGAGCAGTACTTC

J: TRBJ1-1
V: TRBV7-9
size: once
D: .
CDR3: CASSLSLNTEAFF
DNA: TGTGCCAGCAGCCTCAGTCTGAACACTGAAGCTTTCTTT

J: TRBJ1-5
V: TRBV5-6
size: .
D: TRBD1
CDR3: CASSRQGVQPQHF
DNA: TGTGCCAGCAGCCGACAGGGTGTTCAGCCCCAGCATTTT

J: TRBJ2-3
V: TRBV6-5
size: .
D: .
CDR3: CASGWTGADTQYF
DNA: TGTGCCAGCGGCTGGACGGGGGCAGATACGCAGTATTTT

J: TRBJ2-5
V: TRBV7-9
size: .
D: TRBD1
CDR3: CASSQGQARLAQYF
DNA: TGTGCCAGCAGCCAAGGACAGGCAAGGCTGGCCCAGTACTTC

J: TRBJ1-1
V: TRBV27
size: .
D: .
CDR3: CASSLSFGLRDTEAFF
DNA: TGTGCCAGCAGTTTATCGTTTGGTCTGCGGGACACTGAAGCTTTCTTT

J: TRBJ1-5
V: TRBV14
size: .
D: TRBD1
CDR3: CASSQEEGTGSHQPQHF
DNA: TGTGCCAGCAGCCAAGAGGAGGGGACAGGGTCCCATCAGCCCCAGCATTTT

J: TRBJ1-4
V: TRBV9
size: .
D: .
CDR3: CASSVGRGATNEKLFF
DNA: TGTGCCAGCAGCGTGGGCAGGGGTGCAACTAATGAAAAACTGTTTTTT

J: TRBJ1-1
V: TRBV6-6
size: .
D: .
CDR3: CASRYQNTEAFF
DNA: TGTGCCAGCAGGTACCAGAACACTGAAGCTTTCTTT

J: TRBJ1-3
V: TRBV7-9
size: .
D: TRBD1
CDR3: CASSLIDRGRVDTIYF
DNA: TGTGCCAGCAGCTTAATTGACAGGGGGCGAGTTGACACCATATATTTT